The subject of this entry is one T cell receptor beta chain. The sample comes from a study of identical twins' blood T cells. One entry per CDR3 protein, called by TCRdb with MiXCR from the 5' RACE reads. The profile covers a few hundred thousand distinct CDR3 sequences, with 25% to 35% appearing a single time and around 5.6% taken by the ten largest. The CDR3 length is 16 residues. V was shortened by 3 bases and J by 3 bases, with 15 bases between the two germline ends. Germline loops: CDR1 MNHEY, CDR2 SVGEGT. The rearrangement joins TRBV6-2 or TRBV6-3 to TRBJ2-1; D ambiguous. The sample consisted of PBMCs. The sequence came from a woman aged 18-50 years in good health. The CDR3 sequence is CASSYLWASGYNEQFF. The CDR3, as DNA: TGTGCCAGCAGTTATTTGTGGGCCTCCGGCTACAATGAGCAGTTCTTC.